These 23 T cell receptor beta chains originate from one sample sequenced in a study of blood T cells in healthy people across ages. Together with a sample-barcoded 5' primer, a J-beta primer mix was included in a second PCR lasting roughly 6 to 12 cycles. TCRdb called the 5' RACE reads again in MiXCR, with one record for every CDR3 protein. Among fewer than 2 million distinct CDR3 sequences listed, about two fifths were seen once. Material: blood. These receptors were obtained from a human donor in good health.

The chain combines TRBV5-1 with TRBJ2-7, with D possibly TRBD1 on 6 matching bases. This CDR3 is 15 amino acids long. The ends were cut back, 0 bases at V and 2 bases at J, with 12 bases in the middle. Germline lookup yields CDR1 SGHRS and CDR2 YFSETQ. DNA for the CDR3: TGCGCCAGCAGCTTGGGACAGGTCAGCGCCTACGAGCAGTACTTC. This translates into CASSLGQVSAYEQYF.

The CDR3 DNA sequence: TGCAGCGTTGAAGTCGTTGGCGGGGGGTACACAGATACGCAGTATTTT. The encoded protein is CSVEVVGGGYTDTQYF. The chain links TRBV29-1 to TRBJ2-3; 8 bases agree with TRBD2. The J segment lost 2 bases and the V segment lost 1 base, leaving 8 bases of the junction unmatched. CDR3 length: 16 amino acids. Germline V gene data show CDR1 as SQVTM and CDR2 as ANQGSEA.

The chain uses TRBV20-1 and TRBJ1-2; D gene uncertain. V lost 6 bases, J lost 0 bases, and 17 bases lay in between. CDR3 size: 15 residues. The V gene's germline CDR1 is DFQATT and CDR2 SNEGSKA (reference sequence). CDR3 protein: CSAPPDIGANYGYTF. The CDR3 DNA is TGCAGTGCCCCCCCCGATATCGGGGCTAACTATGGCTACACCTTC.

The chain has TRBV24-1 and TRBJ1-1; D remains ambiguous. The CDR3 is 15 amino acids. Germline CDR1 KGHDR, CDR2 SFDVKD. V lost 6 bases, J lost 3 bases, and 16 bases lay in between. The CDR3: CATSPSGSRHTEAFF. CDR3 coding DNA: TGTGCCACCAGTCCATCCGGGTCGAGGCACACTGAAGCTTTCTTT.

The genes are TRBV7-9 and TRBJ1-4; D is uncertain. There are 16 residues in the CDR3. V was trimmed by 4 bases and J by 6 bases, leaving 18 bases between them. Germline values: CDR1 SEHNR, CDR2 FQNEAQ (reference sequence). CDR3 in DNA: TGTGCCAGCAGCTCCCCCAATGGAGGGTTTGATGAAAAACTGTTTTTT. Its translation is CASSSPNGGFDEKLFF.

The chain recombines TRBV20-1 with TRBJ2-5; TRBD1 might be the D (7 bases). Germline-derived CDR1 and CDR2 are DFQATT and SNEGSKA (reference sequence). This CDR3 is 15 amino acids long. The V end lost 3 bases, the J end lost 1 base, and 15 bases lay between the germline ends. The CDR3 DNA follows: TGCAGTGCTAGTTCGCCAGGGGGGCTCCAAGAGACCCAGTACTTC. Encoded protein: CSASSPGGLQETQYF.

The chain combines TRBV10-3 with TRBJ2-5, with D unclear. This CDR3 region has 14 residues. Trimming removed 0 bases at V and 4 bases at J, with 9 bases between. The germline gives CDR1 ENHRY, CDR2 SYGVKD. CDR3 sequence: CAISESASGETQYF. The CDR3 DNA reads as TGTGCCATCAGTGAGTCCGCGAGTGGAGAGACCCAGTACTTC.

As for this clonotype: At one boundary the junction diverges from the germline segment, which might be a read error. The J gene is TRBJ2-3, the V gene TRBV10-2; D possibly corresponds to TRBD1 (6 bases). Germline assignment: CDR1 WSHSY and CDR2 SAAADI. CDR3 length: 13 amino acids. The CDR3 region has the DNA TGCGCCAGCAAATTGGACAGCATAGATACGCAGTATTTT. It translates to CASKLDSIDTQYF.

The chain combines TRBV29-1 with TRBJ2-1; TRBD1 matches at 8 bases. Germline trimming cut 8 bases from V and 1 base from J; bases unmatched to any gene: 13. Germline values: CDR1 SQVTM, CDR2 ANQGSEA. This CDR3 is 16 amino acids long. The CDR3 sequence: CSPSGTGKSSYNEQFF. The CDR3 DNA is TGCAGCCCCTCCGGGACAGGTAAAAGTTCCTACAATGAGCAGTTCTTC.

A note on this clonotype: A single base separates this from a much larger clone, so it may be a read error. The gene calls are TRBV5-1 and TRBJ2-4; 7 nucleotides line up with TRBD1. Matching the DNA end better, TRBJ2-7 makes the J call doubtful. The CDR3 spans 15 residues. CDR1 and CDR2 (germline): SGHRS, YFSETQ. Here the CDR3 DNA reads TGCGCCAGCAGCGACCCGGGACAGAGGATAAACGAGCAGTACTTC. It is translated as CASSDPGQRINEQYF.

The chain joins TRBV9 to TRBJ1-2; D call uncertain. This CDR3 has 14 residues. Per the germline V gene, CDR1 is SGDLS and CDR2 is YYNGEE. V lost 0 bases and J lost 8, with 14 bases in between. CDR3 coding DNA: TGTGCCAGCAGCGTAGGAGGAGGGCTCGACGGCTACACCTTC. It encodes CASSVGGGLDGYTF.

The V and J genes are TRBV20-1 and TRBJ2-4; D not certain. With the DNA end fitting TRBJ2-5 better, the J assignment may be wrong. The CDR3 extends over 13 amino acids. Germline V gene data show CDR1 as DFQATT and CDR2 as SNEGSKA (reference sequence). The CDR3: CSARDLGPETQYF. The CDR3 bases are TGCAGTGCTAGAGATCTTGGCCCCGAGACCCAGTACTTC.

The chain combines TRBV6-5 with TRBJ1-4, with D possibly TRBD1 on 6 matching bases. The CDR3 sequence is 16 residues long. Between the trimmed V and J ends, which lost 6 bases and 0 bases, there was a span of 14 bases. The germline gives CDR1 MNHEY, CDR2 SVGAGI. CDR3 sequence: CASSPRYRATNEKLFF. The CDR3 DNA sequence: TGTGCCAGCAGCCCCCGATACAGGGCAACTAATGAAAAACTGTTTTTT.

The gene calls are TRBV6-5 and TRBJ1-2; D might be TRBD1 (6 bases). V was trimmed by 0 bases and J by 7 bases, leaving 15 bases between them. This CDR3 comprises 15 residues. CDR1 and CDR2 from the germline V gene are MNHEY and SVGAGI. The CDR3 sequence is CASSYSSLGAVGYTF. The CDR3 DNA is TGTGCCAGCAGTTACTCGAGTCTGGGGGCGGTTGGCTACACCTTC.

J is TRBJ2-3 and V is TRBV5-6, with TRBD2 matching over 11 bases. The CDR3 totals 18 residues. J was trimmed by 2 bases and V by 3 bases; bases with no gene match: 11. Germline CDR1 reads SGHDT; CDR2 reads YYEEEE. CDR3 protein: CASSSGTSGWSNTDTQYF. CDR3 nucleotides: TGTGCCAGCAGCTCCGGGACTAGCGGATGGTCAAACACAGATACGCAGTATTTT. Combining the CDR3 with reference TRBV5-6 and TRBJ2-3 gives the whole variable domain DAGVTQSPTHLIKTRGQQVTLRCSPKSGHDTVSWYQQALGQGPQFIFQYYEEEERQRGNFPDRFSGHQFPNYSSELNVNALLLGDSALYLCASSSGTSGWSNTDTQYFGPGTRLTVL.

This clonotype was detected a few times. CDR3 sequence: CASSLGGQANYGYTF. The CDR3 region has the DNA TGTGCCAGCAGCTTAGGAGGACAGGCAAACTATGGCTACACCTTC. The J gene is TRBJ1-2, the V gene TRBV7-2, with 7 bases that match TRBD1. With V trimmed by 1 base and J by 2 bases, 4 bases remained unmatched. CDR3 length: 15 amino acids. Germline lookup yields CDR1 SGHTA and CDR2 FQGNSA.

This clonotype was observed at least ten times. The V call is TRBV6-5, the J call TRBJ2-4, with 8 bases lining up with TRBD1. From germline, CDR1 is MNHEY and CDR2 SVGAGI. This CDR3 has 14 residues. V lost 5 bases and J lost 4; bases outside the gene matches: 4. CDR3 residues: CASSPRTGKNIQYF. The CDR3 nucleotides read TGTGCCAGCAGTCCAAGGACAGGGAAAAACATTCAGTACTTC.

Concerning this clonotype itself: Mismatch with germline at one junction end may stem from a read error. The chain employs TRBV20-1 and TRBJ2-7; TRBD1 aligns across 8 bases. The CDR3 sequence is 15 residues long. Germline V gene data show CDR1 as DFQATT and CDR2 as SNEGSKA (reference sequence). CDR3 DNA sequence: TGCAGTGCTGGAGAACCCAGGGGGCCCTCCTACGAGCAGTACTTC. Amino acids: CSAGEPRGPSYEQYF.

A note on this clonotype: The junction and the germline gene differ at one end; a read error may be behind it. V is TRBV20-1 and J is TRBJ2-1; TRBD2 aligns across 7 bases. The CDR3 has 13 residues. Looked up from germline, CDR1 is DFQATT and CDR2 is SNEGSKA (reference sequence). The CDR3 protein is CSVDTLADNERFF. CDR3 DNA: TGCAGTGTCGATACCCTAGCGGACAATGAGCGGTTCTTC.

CDR3: CASSRIGTLNTEAFF. CDR3 nucleotides: TGTGCCAGCAGTAGAATAGGGACACTGAACACTGAAGCTTTCTTT. V and J are TRBV6-5 and TRBJ1-1; D perhaps matches TRBD1 (6 bases). Trimming removed 5 bases at V and 0 bases at J, with 13 bases between. Germline-derived CDR1 and CDR2 are MNHEY and SVGAGI. CDR3 length: 15 amino acids.

This clonotype came up once. The V and J genes are TRBV10-3 and TRBJ2-2; TRBD2 matches 9 bases. From germline, CDR1 is ENHRY and CDR2 SYGVKD. The CDR3 is 16 residues long. Trimming at V came to 3 bases and at J to 7 bases, leaving 9 bases not matched to a gene. The CDR3, as DNA: TGTGCCATCAGTGATGAGCGGGGGGTAGACCGCGGGGAGCTGTTTTTT. Its translation is CAISDERGVDRGELFF.

This chain connects TRBV9 to TRBJ2-7; the match to TRBD2 covers 10 bases. The CDR3 extends over 15 amino acids. Germline assignment: CDR1 SGDLS and CDR2 YYNGEE. Losses at the gene ends were 4 bases for V and 6 bases for J; bases not matched to a gene: 10. The CDR3 loop is CASSPRVAGGPEQYF. CDR3 sequence (DNA): TGTGCCAGCAGCCCCAGAGTAGCGGGGGGCCCCGAGCAGTACTTC.

The chain has TRBV5-1 and TRBJ1-5, with D possibly matching TRBD1 (5 bases). The CDR3 runs 12 residues. V lost 2 bases and J 9 bases, leaving 9 bases between the germline ends. Per germline, CDR1 SGHRS and CDR2 YFSETQ. The CDR3 coding sequence is TGCGCCAGCAGCTTTGGGGGTGGGCCCCAGCATTTT. It translates to CASSFGGGPQHF.